Below, one TCR beta chain is given with its context. The ends lost 0 bases at V and 4 bases at J; junction bases unmatched: 4. The CDR3 sequence is 16 residues long. The V gene's germline CDR1 is LGHNA and CDR2 YSLEER. The data belong to a study of T-cell reconstitution after alpha-beta-depleted transplantation in children. As it was prepared, the TCRbeta library received unique molecular identifiers. TCRdb analysed the PCR reads with MiXCR anew, one entry per CDR3 protein. This table holds about 420,000 distinct CDR3 sequences, 11% found once. The sequencing used PBMCs from the stem cell graft donor, collected from the stem cell graft. This sequence joins TRBV4-3 and TRBJ2-1; TRBD2 agrees at 9 bases. The TCR comes from a human donor who donated a stem cell graft to a child with acute myeloid leukemia. The CDR3 sequence is CASSQDNLAGYNEQFF. In DNA, the CDR3 is TGCGCCAGCAGCCAAGATAATCTAGCGGGGTACAATGAGCAGTTCTTC.